The 30 T cell receptor beta chains given below trace back to one sample, sequenced in a study of blood T cell repertoires in COVID-19. Method: immunoSEQ multiplex PCR; TCRdb's copy keeps in-frame clones and lacks some. The sample has tens of thousands of clones, around 92% seen once. Source material: peripheral blood. All receptors derive from a man aged 45-65 years with COVID-19, enrolled during active disease.

The genes are TRBV11-2 and TRBJ2-2; D might be TRBD1 (6 bases). V lost 2 bases and J lost 5, with 15 bases in between. The germline V gene has CDR1 SGHAT and CDR2 FQNNGV. The CDR3 has 16 residues. CDR3 coding DNA: TGTGCCAGCAGCTTAAACCCGGCACAGGGAACCGGGGAGCTGTTTTTT. It encodes CASSLNPAQGTGELFF.

This chain uses TRBV10-3 with TRBJ1-4; 10 nucleotides align to TRBD1. The ends lost 6 bases at V and 5 bases at J; junction bases unmatched: 6. Per the germline V gene, CDR1 is ENHRY and CDR2 is SYGVKD. The CDR3 length is 15 residues. The CDR3 bases are TGTGCCATCAGCCCAGACAGGGGGCTGAATGAAAAACTGTTTTTT. It encodes CAISPDRGLNEKLFF.

The CDR3 coding sequence is TGCGCCAGCAGCCACACAGGGGACGTTAATGAAAAACTGTTTTTT. Residues: CASSHTGDVNEKLFF. This chain joins TRBV5-1 and TRBJ1-4; 7 bases are shared with TRBD1. The germline CDR1 and CDR2 sequences are SGHRS and YFSETQ. The trim removed 4 bases at V and 4 bases at J, leaving 7 bases unmatched. CDR3 length equals 15 residues.

V is TRBV18 and J is TRBJ1-2; a weak D match, TRBD1 (5 bases). Trimming stripped 3 bases from V and 4 bases from J, with 12 bases between. The CDR3 loop spans 14 amino acids. Germline V gene data show CDR1 as KGHSH and CDR2 as LQKENI. The CDR3 region has the DNA TGTGCCAGCTCACCGGGAGGGGTGAGCTATGGCTACACCTTC. Translating it yields CASSPGGVSYGYTF.

This chain joins TRBV2 and TRBJ2-1, with TRBD1 matching over 7 bases. This CDR3 is 15 amino acids long. The germline gives CDR1 SNHLY, CDR2 FYNNEI. V shed 1 base and J 6 bases; nucleotides not matched to a gene: 6. The CDR3 region is CASSEDEGALNEQFF. CDR3 DNA: TGTGCCAGCAGTGAAGACGAGGGGGCACTCAATGAGCAGTTCTTC.

The genes are TRBV2 and TRBJ1-4; possible D gene TRBD1, 5 bases. Germline loops: CDR1 SNHLY, CDR2 FYNNEI. The CDR3 totals 14 residues. Between the trimmed V and J ends, which lost 6 bases and 8 bases, there was a span of 16 bases. CDR3 sequence reads: CASSPKGAWEKLFF. For the CDR3, the DNA is TGTGCCAGCAGCCCTAAAGGGGCGTGGGAAAAACTGTTTTTT.

This clone showed up many times. J is TRBJ1-5 and V is TRBV2; possible D gene TRBD1, 5 bases. CDR3 length equals 15 residues. Germline V lookup: CDR1 SNHLY, CDR2 FYNNEI. The V gene lost 3 bases and the J gene lost 0 bases, with 9 bases spanning the gap. CDR3 DNA: TGTGCCAGCAGTGAGTGGCAGGGTAGCAATCAGCCCCAGCATTTT. The encoded protein is CASSEWQGSNQPQHF.

The V call is TRBV6-5, the J call TRBJ2-7; TRBD2 aligns across 10 bases. This CDR3 contains 14 residues. Germline V gene lookup returns CDR1 MNHEY and CDR2 SVGAGI. V gave up 7 bases and J gave up 2 bases; unmatched junction bases: 5. The CDR3 bases are TGTGCCAGCAAACGGACTAGCGGCACCTACGAGCAGTACTTC. As protein: CASKRTSGTYEQYF.

The rearrangement joins TRBV4-1 to TRBJ2-1, with TRBD2 identical over 8 bases. Germline-derived CDR1 and CDR2 are MGHRA and YSYEKL. The CDR3 contains 14 residues. With V trimmed by 1 base and J by 8 bases, 4 bases remained unmatched. CDR3 sequence (DNA): TGCGCCAGCAGCCAAGGCGGGGGGTTCTATGAGCAGTTCTTC. Encoded protein: CASSQGGGFYEQFF.

The chain uses TRBV27 and TRBJ2-7, with D possibly matching TRBD1 (5 bases). Trimming shortened V by 0 bases and J by 6 bases, and 15 bases separated the two germline ends. Germline loops: CDR1 MNHEY, CDR2 SMNVEV (reference sequence). The CDR3 has 15 amino acids. The CDR3 DNA sequence: TGTGCCAGCAGTTTATCGACACAGGTCAACTCCGAGCAGTACTTC. Its protein is CASSLSTQVNSEQYF.

The V call is TRBV2, the J call TRBJ2-4; D is ambiguous. This CDR3 has 17 amino acids. V was cut by 6 bases and J by 0 bases, with 18 bases left in between. Per germline, CDR1 SNHLY and CDR2 FYNNEI. CDR3 protein: CASSELRTIIAKNIQYF. The DNA of the CDR3 is TGTGCCAGCAGCGAATTGCGAACCATAATAGCCAAAAACATTCAGTACTTC.

This chain joins TRBV15 and TRBJ2-1, with D tentatively TRBD2 (5 bases). The CDR3 is 15 residues long. The V end was cut by 6 bases, the J end by 0 bases, with 12 bases between. Looked up from germline, CDR1 is LNHNV and CDR2 is YYDKDF (reference sequence). CDR3 DNA sequence: TGTGCCACCAGGTCTGCGAGGGCCTCCTACAATGAGCAGTTCTTC. Protein sequence: CATRSARASYNEQFF.

The chain uses TRBV4-1 and TRBJ1-2; possibly TRBD1 for D (5 bases). CDR1 and CDR2 (germline): MGHRA, YSYEKL. V was trimmed by 1 base and J by 2 bases, leaving 11 bases between them. CDR3 size: 15 residues. DNA for the CDR3: TGCGCCAGCAGCCAAGTCCGGCAGGGAAACTATGGCTACACCTTC. This gives the protein CASSQVRQGNYGYTF.

This clone was observed once. V and J are TRBV7-8 and TRBJ2-1, with TRBD1 matching over 9 bases. The CDR3 totals 15 residues. The junction had 5 bases not matched to a gene; V was cut back by 2 bases and J by 6 bases. In germline, CDR1 is SGHVS, CDR2 FQNEAQ. The CDR3: CASSLRQGEFNEQFF. The CDR3 DNA reads TGTGCCAGCAGCTTAAGACAGGGGGAGTTCAATGAGCAGTTCTTC.

The chain has TRBV6-5 and TRBJ1-2; 8 bases fit TRBD1. The CDR3 runs to 14 residues. Trimming took 7 bases from V and 5 from J; bases not matched to a gene: 9. CDR1 and CDR2 from the germline V gene are MNHEY and SVGAGI. CDR3 loop: CASNLDDRGYGYTF. DNA for the CDR3: TGTGCCAGCAATTTAGATGACAGGGGTTATGGCTACACCTTC.

The chain joins TRBV6-5 to TRBJ1-3; D unclear. From germline, CDR1 is MNHEY and CDR2 SVGAGI. The CDR3 consists of 14 residues. Trimming took off 0 bases at V and 1 base at J, with 4 bases between the two ends. DNA of the CDR3: TGTGCCAGCAGTTACTCCGCGTCTGGAAACACCATATATTTT. It yields the protein CASSYSASGNTIYF.

The CDR3 coding sequence is TGTGCCAGCAGGGACCGACAGGGGGCGTCCAATCAGCCCCAGCATTTT. Protein sequence: CASRDRQGASNQPQHF. The chain combines TRBV28 with TRBJ1-5; 10 bases are a match to TRBD1. The CDR3 totals 16 residues. From germline, CDR1 is MDHEN and CDR2 SYDVKM. V shed 6 bases, J shed 3 bases, and the junction held 8 bases outside the gene matches. Variable domain in full (rest from reference TRBV28 and TRBJ1-5): DVKVTQSSRYLVKRTGEKVFLECVQDMDHENMFWYRQDPGLGLRLIYFSYDVKMKEKGDIPEGYSVSREKKERFSLILESASTNQTSMYLCASRDRQGASNQPQHFGDGTRLSIL.

The chain uses TRBV4-3 and TRBJ1-2, with D tentatively TRBD1 (5 bases). V dropped 0 bases and J dropped 8 bases, with 13 bases sitting between them. The V gene's germline CDR1 is LGHNA and CDR2 YSLEER. The CDR3 has 14 amino acids. In nucleotides, the CDR3 is TGCGCCAGCAGCCAAGACCGCGATAAGGGGGGCTACACCTTC. Its protein product is CASSQDRDKGGYTF.

By share, this clone ranks as medium-sized. V is TRBV11-2 and J is TRBJ1-1, with D perhaps TRBD1 (5 bases). The V end was cut by 8 bases, the J end by 3 bases, with 25 bases between. CDR1 is SGHAT and CDR2 is FQNNGV in the germline V gene. The CDR3 extends over 17 amino acids. CDR3 sequence: CASSSSLFRTRDTEAFF. The CDR3, as DNA: TGTGCCAGCTCCAGCTCGCTCTTTCGGACAAGAGACACTGAAGCTTTCTTT.

The chain links TRBV7-2 to TRBJ2-2, with D uncertain. Per the germline V gene, CDR1 is SGHTA and CDR2 is FQGNSA. V shed 1 base and J shed 2 bases, with 8 bases lying between them. This CDR3 spans 15 amino acids. CDR3 nucleotides: TGTGCCAGCAGCTTAGTTCGGGTAAACACCGGGGAGCTGTTTTTT. Residues: CASSLVRVNTGELFF.

V is TRBV19 and J is TRBJ1-5, with a possible D match to TRBD1 (6 bases). The CDR3 covers 14 residues. Germline lookup yields CDR1 LNHDA and CDR2 SQIVND (reference sequence). The V end lost 5 bases, the J end lost 7 bases, and 15 bases lay between the germline ends. The CDR3 DNA reads TGTGCCAGTAGTCCGCAGGGGAAGGGCCAGCCCCAGCATTTT. Its translation is CASSPQGKGQPQHF.

V and J are TRBV6-5 and TRBJ2-2, with D unclear. The CDR3 consists of 12 residues. V was trimmed by 8 bases and J by 2 bases, leaving 6 bases between them. Germline lookup yields CDR1 MNHEY and CDR2 SVGAGI. CDR3 in amino acids: CASGLNTGELFF. CDR3 in DNA: TGTGCCAGCGGGCTAAACACCGGGGAGCTGTTTTTT.

V and J are TRBV3-1 (or the pseudogene TRBV3-2) and TRBJ1-2; D is uncertain. Germline values: CDR1 LGHDT, CDR2 YNNKEL (reference sequence). The V end lost 6 bases, the J end lost 3 bases, and 23 bases lay between the germline ends. This CDR3 spans 17 amino acids. As DNA, the CDR3 is TGTGCCAGCAGTTTCCGACTACCTAGAAAGGTATACTATGGCTACACCTTC. It translates to CASSFRLPRKVYYGYTF.

V usage is TRBV10-3 and J usage is TRBJ1-5; 7 bases line up with TRBD1. J was trimmed by 1 base and V by 4 bases; bases with no gene match: 10. This CDR3 spans 17 amino acids. Germline values: CDR1 ENHRY, CDR2 SYGVKD. CDR3 sequence reads: CAISGTRDRGSNQPQHF. CDR3 coding DNA: TGTGCCATCAGTGGTACCAGGGACAGAGGGAGCAATCAGCCCCAGCATTTT.

The J gene is TRBJ1-6, the V gene TRBV28; a possible D gene is TRBD1 (6 bases). Per the germline V gene, CDR1 is MDHEN and CDR2 is SYDVKM. The CDR3 length is 15 residues. Trimming stripped 3 bases from V and 10 bases from J, with 16 bases between. CDR3 nucleotides: TGTGCCAGCAGTTTGAGGGGGGGGCGAAGATCACCCCTCCACTTT. This encodes CASSLRGGRRSPLHF.

The chain employs TRBV3-1 (or the pseudogene TRBV3-2) and TRBJ2-1; D not certain. Germline loops: CDR1 LGHDT, CDR2 YNNKEL (reference sequence). Trimming removed 0 bases from V and 12 bases from J, with 18 bases in between. The CDR3 has 15 residues. CDR3 DNA sequence: TGTGCCAGCAGCCAAGATCCTTCCCCGGGTGTAGGGCAGTTCTTC. It translates to CASSQDPSPGVGQFF.

This chain links TRBV29-1 with TRBJ1-1; a weak D match, TRBD1 (5 bases). Per germline, CDR1 SQVTM and CDR2 ANQGSEA. The CDR3 totals 12 residues. The V end was cut by 8 bases, the J end by 1 base, with 11 bases between. Written as DNA, the CDR3 is TGCAGCCTTGGGGCTCAGAACACTGAAGCTTTCTTT. It translates to CSLGAQNTEAFF.

V is TRBV7-9 and J is TRBJ1-2; 8 nucleotides line up with TRBD1. Germline CDR1 reads SEHNR; CDR2 reads FQNEAQ (reference sequence). V gave up 9 bases and J gave up 5 bases; unmatched junction bases: 14. The CDR3 has 15 residues. The CDR3 is CASTTGAHTLYGYTF. CDR3 coding DNA: TGTGCCAGTACGACAGGGGCCCACACCCTTTATGGCTACACCTTC.

The V and J genes are TRBV7-9 and TRBJ2-3; TRBD1 matches at 11 bases. Unmatched junction bases numbered 7, after V lost 10 bases and J lost 4 bases. In germline, CDR1 is SEHNR, CDR2 FQNEAQ (reference sequence). There are 14 residues in the CDR3. DNA of the CDR3: TGTGCCACCGGACAGGGGGCTATTGCAGATACGCAGTATTTT. Translated: CATGQGAIADTQYF.

This clone has only one observation. The J gene is TRBJ2-4, the V gene TRBV20-1; D is perhaps TRBD2 (6 bases). This CDR3 region has 11 residues. V lost 6 bases, J lost 13 bases, and 16 bases lay in between. Germline lookup yields CDR1 DFQATT and CDR2 SNEGSKA (reference sequence). CDR3 nucleotide sequence: TGCAGTGCCGATGCCCGGGAGCAGCAGTACTTC. Protein sequence: CSADAREQQYF.